Each of the 8 T cell receptor beta chains below was sequenced from the same sample in a study of cytomegalovirus exposure and HLA in healthy donors. Use of 60 Vbeta and 13 Jbeta primers characterized the PCR. Assay used: immunoSEQ multiplex PCR; TCRdb lists only in-frame clones, some missing. The data contain about 200,000 clones, roughly 13% of them singletons. The sequenced sample consisted of PBMCs. The receptors here all came from a middle-aged man in good health and CMV-seropositive.

This clone was observed a few times. The chain couples TRBV7-2 to TRBJ2-2; the match to TRBD2 covers 9 bases. The CDR3 loop spans 17 amino acids. The trim removed 4 bases at V and 3 bases at J, leaving 9 bases unmatched. The germline V gene encodes CDR1 SGHTA and CDR2 FQGNSA. The CDR3 nucleotides are TGTGCCAGCAGCTCCCATGGAGCGGGGGGATACACCGGGGAGCTGTTTTTT. It yields the protein CASSSHGAGGYTGELFF. The full variable domain, rest sourced from reference TRBV7-2 and TRBJ2-2, is GAGVSQSPSNKVTEKGKDVELRCDPISGHTALYWYRQSLGQGLEFLIYFQGNSAPDKSGLPSDRFSAERTGGSVSTLTIQRTQQEDSAVYLCASSSHGAGGYTGELFFGEGSRLTVL.

The CDR3 loop is CASSLNRGPMNTEAFF. CDR3 nucleotide sequence: TGCGCCAGCAGCTTGAACAGGGGGCCCATGAACACTGAAGCTTTCTTT. J is TRBJ1-1 and V is TRBV5-1; 9 bases fit TRBD1. Germline loops: CDR1 SGHRS, CDR2 YFSETQ. The CDR3 totals 16 residues. J was trimmed by 0 bases and V by 1 base; bases with no gene match: 4.

This clone was found a few times. Here the CDR3 reads CASSFELGQETQYF. The DNA of the CDR3 is TGTGCCAGCAGCTTCGAGCTAGGCCAAGAGACCCAGTACTTC. The chain combines TRBV7-9 with TRBJ2-5; no firm D call. CDR3 size: 14 residues. Between the trimmed V and J ends, which lost 3 bases and 1 base, there was a span of 9 bases. Germline V gene data show CDR1 as SEHNR and CDR2 as FQNEAQ (reference sequence).

This clone appeared a few times. The chain carries TRBV27 and TRBJ2-1; no clear D. Germline loops: CDR1 MNHEY, CDR2 SMNVEV (reference sequence). The length of the CDR3 is 15 residues. Deletions cut 3 bases from V and 6 bases from J, with 15 bases between. The CDR3 DNA reads as TGTGCCAGCAGTTTCCTCCTGGCCGCTTCCAATGAGCAGTTCTTC. Protein product: CASSFLLAASNEQFF.

The chain joins TRBV4-2 to TRBJ1-4, with 9 bases lining up with TRBD1. Germline CDR1 LGHNA, CDR2 YNFKEQ. The CDR3 runs to 15 residues. Trimming removed 4 bases from V and 5 bases from J; junction bases left unmatched: 5. DNA for the CDR3: TGTGCCAGCAGCCTTCCCGGGACAGGGAATGAAAAACTGTTTTTT. It yields the protein CASSLPGTGNEKLFF.

This clone was observed once. The chain has TRBV14 and TRBJ1-4; D gene ambiguous. The CDR3 covers 16 residues. CDR1 and CDR2 (germline): SGHDN, FVKESK. Trimming removed 1 base at V and 7 bases at J, with 16 bases between. The CDR3 DNA reads TGTGCCAGCAGCCAAGGGTACCGAGGACGGGGTGAAAAACTGTTTTTT. Translation gives CASSQGYRGRGEKLFF.

The chain has TRBV11-3 and TRBJ2-1; TRBD2 aligns across 11 bases. V shed 3 bases, J shed 5 bases, and the junction held 9 bases outside the gene matches. This CDR3 is 17 amino acids long. CDR1 is SGHNT, CDR2 YENEEA, per germline. CDR3 region: CASSLRSPSGGNNEQFF. As DNA, the CDR3 is TGTGCCAGCAGCTTGAGATCCCCTAGCGGGGGGAACAATGAGCAGTTCTTC.

This clone has only a few counts. The chain employs TRBV28 and TRBJ1-5, with D possibly matching TRBD1 (6 bases). Germline V lookup: CDR1 MDHEN, CDR2 SYDVKM. The V end lost 8 bases, the J end lost 0 bases, and 14 bases lay between the germline ends. This CDR3 has 15 amino acids. In nucleotides, the CDR3 is TGTGCCAGCCAGACTTCAGGGGTTAGCAATCAGCCCCAGCATTTT. Amino acid sequence: CASQTSGVSNQPQHF.